This T cell receptor (beta chain) was identified in a study of a mutant IDH1 vaccine in newly diagnosed glioma (dated by TCRdb to the early 2020s). At the level of the whole study: The roughly 30 treated patients were around 62% male and about 40% female, with a mean age of about 43 years. Longitudinal TCRB deep sequencing was performed for about 25 treated patients wherever samples were available for exploratory analyses. Before enrollment, patients had received standard therapy of radiotherapy alone, temozolomide alone, or radiochemotherapy with temozolomide; most received the combination. Peripheral blood was collected at six visits: V03 (baseline), V05, V07, V10, V12 and V13. Study-wide conclusions, independent of this receptor: According to the authors, sample limitations meant that analyses of patient blood samples could not be reproduced. PBMC samples for TCRB deep sequencing were selected based on availability. Across multiple MHC alleles, vaccine-induced immune responses were seen in around 93% of patients. Pseudoprogression appeared unrelated to alterations in the top peripheral T cell clonotypes detected by TCRB sequencing.

The sample's time point label is to be understood as: baseline, week 1 (first vaccination visit). The treatment or condition label, as the study defines it: pre-vaccination baseline after standard-of-care therapy. The donors had newly diagnosed IDH1-mutant astrocytomas of WHO grade 3 or 4 that showed loss of nuclear ATRX. The samples were drawn from NOA16, a multicentre, single-arm, open-label phase I trial in Germany that tested a mutant IDH1 peptide vaccine in humans for the first time. For immunogenicity testing, the blood drawn at visit V03 was used as the baseline sample. Genomic DNA for TCRB sequencing was extracted from EDTA blood using the DNeasy Blood and Tissue Kit. The V end gives up 4 bases and the J end 2 bases, leaving 5 bases in the junction not matched to a gene. Based on the germline V gene (reference sequence), the CDR1 and CDR2 sequences are SEHNR and FQNEAQ. There are 16 amino acids in the CDR3, from cysteine to phenylalanine inclusive. Only CDR3 DNA is held: 48 bases, read in frame from base 1.

Preparation of the library involved the immunoSEQ multiplex PCR assay. The hsTCRB Kit was used according to the manufacturer's protocol to amplify rearranged TCR beta chain sequences. Sequencing of TCRB libraries was carried out on an Illumina MiSeq. In the paper's pipeline: Demultiplexing, trimming and gene mapping were performed with the kit vendor's proprietary platform. The table comes from immuneACCESS by way of TCRdb, which keeps in-frame sequences with V and J called. Part of the clones is missing from these tables; in studies checked, under half for an unresolved V gene and the rest for unknown reasons. V and J calls plus clone size are reproduced from that table; the DNA served to infer D and trimming. The sample table records 75,000 to 100,000 clones; around nine tenths of these occur just once. The ten top clones hold roughly 0.58% of the sample. Of note for this clone: Its antigen is still unknown. Base qualities were left out, and no much larger clone turns up one base away.

The receptor comes from a woman aged 45 to 65 with glioma. This specimen was PBMCs, taken from a glioma patient treated with radiotherapy, temozolomide or both. The V and J genes are TRBV7-9 and TRBJ1-4; TRBD1 fits 9 bases in the junction. The nucleotide sequence is TGTGCCAGCAGCTACAACAGGGGGCAGACTAATGAAAAACTGTTTTTT. This gives the protein CASSYNRGQTNEKLFF.